The clone carrying this T cell receptor beta chain has a handful of counts. This entry is derived from a study of spatial heterogeneity in lung cancer. Turning to the study itself: Roughly 2 years after resection was the median timing of the follow-up PBMC samples, which were sequenced when available.

As for time point: blood at routine non-recurrence follow-up after resection. Single TCR cDNA molecules each had their own unique molecular identifier. TCRdb reanalysed the 5' RACE reads using MiXCR and keeps one entry per CDR3 protein. The sample consists of over 85,000 distinct CDR3 sequences, approximately 19% of them appearing once. This CDR3 region has 14 residues. Germline CDR1 is PRHDT and CDR2 is FYEKMQ (reference sequence). The germline V and J ends were trimmed by 4 bases and 2 bases, with 11 bases remaining between them. This sample comprised PBMCs, obtained at follow-up. The sequence derives from a male donor with early-stage non-small cell lung cancer. The chain combines TRBV13 with TRBJ1-2, with D perhaps matching TRBD1 (6 bases). As DNA, the CDR3 is TGTGCCAGCAGCTGGAGGGGACAAAACTATGGCTACACCTTC. Amino acids: CASSWRGQNYGYTF.